One sample yielded the 23 T cell receptor beta chains listed below, sequenced in a study of siplizumab effects on memory and regulatory T cells. The table came from immunoSEQ multiplex PCR; TCRdb's copy has only in-frame clones and leaves some out. The sample has about 69,000 clones, about 90% seen once; the top ten hold about 1.5%. Sequenced: Tregs sorted from blood. These receptors originate from a human donor in good health.

As to this clone: Mismatch with germline at one junction end may stem from a read error. V usage is TRBV9 and J usage is TRBJ2-3; D gene unclear. Germline CDR1 reads SGDLS; CDR2 reads YYNGEE. CDR3 size: 12 residues. CDR3 amino acids: CASSASKDTQYF. CDR3 coding DNA: TGTGCCAGCAGCGCGAGCAAAGATACGCAGTATTTT.

The chain employs TRBV19 and TRBJ1-5; D may be TRBD1 (6 bases). V was pared by 6 bases and J by 4 bases, with 10 bases between. Germline lookup yields CDR1 LNHDA and CDR2 SQIVND (reference sequence). This CDR3 has 13 residues. The CDR3 reads CASRDRPNQPQHF. DNA for the CDR3: TGTGCCAGTAGGGACAGACCTAATCAGCCCCAGCATTTT.

This clone appeared a single time. The chain employs TRBV10-1 and TRBJ2-7; D possibly corresponds to TRBD2 (5 bases). V lost 0 bases, J lost 0 bases, and 15 bases lay in between. This CDR3 comprises 17 residues. In germline, CDR1 is WNHNN, CDR2 SYGVQD (reference sequence). The CDR3 spells CASSESSVRGNSYEQYF. The CDR3 bases are TGCGCCAGCAGTGAGTCGTCGGTTCGGGGTAACTCCTACGAGCAGTACTTC.

The CDR3 reads CASSVQAGYEQYF. The CDR3 nucleotides are TGTGCCAGCAGCGTTCAGGCGGGGTACGAGCAGTACTTC. The chain carries TRBV5-5 and TRBJ2-7; weak D call: TRBD2 (6 bases). Germline V gene lookup returns CDR1 SGHKS and CDR2 YYEKEE (reference sequence). Trimming took 4 bases from V and 4 from J, leaving 12 bases between them. The CDR3 has 13 amino acids.

The V and J genes are TRBV5-4 and TRBJ2-7; TRBD1 aligns across 8 bases. The CDR3 runs 16 residues. V lost 0 bases to trimming and J lost 4 bases; unmatched junction nucleotides: 9. Per the germline V gene, CDR1 is SGHNT and CDR2 is YYREEE (reference sequence). CDR3 DNA sequence: TGTGCCAGCAGCTTGGGCGGGACAGGATATCCTTACGAGCAGTACTTC. This gives the protein CASSLGGTGYPYEQYF.

V is TRBV15 and J is TRBJ1-6; D gene uncertain. V was trimmed by 5 bases and J by 5 bases, leaving 13 bases between them. The CDR3 sequence is 15 residues long. CDR1 LNHNV and CDR2 YYDKDF come from the germline V gene (reference sequence). In nucleotides, the CDR3 is TGTGCCACCAGCCGCCGGTCAGTTAATAATTCACCCCTCCACTTT. Its protein is CATSRRSVNNSPLHF.

The chain joins TRBV7-8 to TRBJ2-7; D ambiguous. The CDR3 is 13 residues long. Germline CDR1 and CDR2: SGHVS and FQNEAQ. Between the trimmed V and J ends, which lost 3 bases and 0 bases, there was a span of 6 bases. The chain's CDR3 is CASSFRSSYEQYF. For the CDR3, the DNA is TGTGCCAGCAGCTTCCGGAGCTCCTACGAGCAGTACTTC.

This chain connects TRBV5-1 to TRBJ1-3; TRBD1 might be the D (6 bases). The germline V and J ends were trimmed by 5 bases and 9 bases, with 21 bases remaining between them. The CDR3 sequence is 15 residues long. Germline-derived CDR1 and CDR2 are SGHRS and YFSETQ. DNA for the CDR3: TGCGCCAGCAGTATGACCGGGACACTAACGGGCACCATATATTTT. Protein: CASSMTGTLTGTIYF.

Only one count was recorded for this clone. The chain carries TRBV27 and TRBJ2-5, with D uncertain. V was shortened by 5 bases and J by 1 base, with 2 bases between the two germline ends. From germline, CDR1 is MNHEY and CDR2 SMNVEV (reference sequence). The CDR3 spans 11 residues. The CDR3 sequence is CASSIQETQYF. The DNA for the CDR3 is TGTGCCAGCAGTATCCAAGAGACCCAGTACTTC.

The chain joins TRBV5-4 to TRBJ2-2, with 8 nucleotides matching TRBD1. V was clipped by 4 bases and J by 6 bases; unmatched bases: 8. CDR3 length: 15 amino acids. The V gene's germline CDR1 is SGHNT and CDR2 YYREEE (reference sequence). Here the CDR3 reads CASSRGQGVAGELFF. CDR3 sequence (DNA): TGTGCCAGCAGCCGTGGACAGGGAGTAGCCGGGGAGCTGTTTTTT.

The chain is built from TRBV30 and TRBJ1-2, with 7 bases identical to TRBD1. Per the germline V gene, CDR1 is GTSNPN and CDR2 is SVGIG (reference sequence). Trimming took 3 bases from V and 3 from J; bases not matched to a gene: 10. CDR3 size: 15 residues. This CDR3 is CAWRLPRQGDYGYTF. The CDR3 coding sequence is TGTGCCTGGAGGTTACCTCGACAGGGCGACTATGGCTACACCTTC.

This chain connects TRBV30 to TRBJ1-6; maybe TRBD1 (5 bases). The length of the CDR3 is 13 residues. Germline assignment: CDR1 GTSNPN and CDR2 SVGIG (reference sequence). The germline V and J ends were trimmed by 2 bases and 10 bases, with 12 bases remaining between them. The CDR3 DNA follows: TGTGCCTGGAGTACAGGTGGAGGGTCACCCCTCCACTTT. Encoded protein: CAWSTGGGSPLHF.

The chain is built from TRBV5-1 and TRBJ1-2, with D tentatively TRBD1 (6 bases). The ends were cut back, 5 bases at V and 4 bases at J, with 18 bases in the middle. The germline V gene has CDR1 SGHRS and CDR2 YFSETQ. This CDR3 spans 15 amino acids. The chain's CDR3 is CASRVGHRATYGYTF. In DNA, the CDR3 is TGCGCCAGCAGAGTCGGGCACAGGGCCACCTATGGCTACACCTTC.

The rearrangement joins TRBV13 to TRBJ2-3; 11 bases map to TRBD2. The CDR3 consists of 16 residues. Unmatched junction bases numbered 5, after V lost 3 bases and J lost 3 bases. Per germline, CDR1 PRHDT and CDR2 FYEKMQ (reference sequence). DNA of the CDR3: TGTGCCAGCAGCTTCCTACGACTAGCGGGAACAGATACGCAGTATTTT. It specifies CASSFLRLAGTDTQYF. Using reference TRBV13 and TRBJ2-3 for the parts outside the CDR3, the full variable domain is AAGVIQSPRHLIKEKRETATLKCYPIPRHDTVYWYQQGPGQDPQFLISFYEKMQSDKGSIPDRFSAQQFSDYHSELNMSSLELGDSALYFCASSFLRLAGTDTQYFGPGTRLTVL.

The rearrangement joins TRBV6-6 to TRBJ1-1; the D is unclear. V lost 2 bases to trimming and J lost 1 base, with 5 bases between them. The CDR3 contains 13 residues. CDR1 is MNHNY and CDR2 is SVGAGI in the germline V gene (reference sequence). The CDR3 region has the DNA TGTGCCAGCAGTTACAAGGGGAACACTGAAGCTTTCTTT. Amino acids: CASSYKGNTEAFF.

As regards this clone: Germline is not matched at one junction end, which may reflect a read error. The J gene is TRBJ2-7, the V gene TRBV10-3; D possibly corresponds to TRBD1 (5 bases). CDR1 ENHRY and CDR2 SYGVKD come from the germline V gene. The CDR3 is made up of 13 amino acids. CDR3 amino acids: CASSGAGIYEQYF. The CDR3 coding sequence is TGTGCCAGCAGTGGGGCTGGCATCTACGAGCAGTACTTC.

The chain carries TRBV11-3 and TRBJ2-1; 7 positions agree with TRBD1. The CDR3 has 17 amino acids. V shed 5 bases, J shed 5 bases, and the junction held 15 bases outside the gene matches. Per the germline V gene, CDR1 is SGHNT and CDR2 is YENEEA. The CDR3 DNA reads TGTGCCAGCAGCCTGCTTTGGTCGGGACAGTTCAACAATGAGCAGTTCTTC. It encodes CASSLLWSGQFNNEQFF.

This sequence joins TRBV5-1 and TRBJ2-5; D might be TRBD1 or TRBD2, each matching 5 bases. V was clipped by 1 base and J by 4 bases, with 8 bases between them. The germline V gene encodes CDR1 SGHRS and CDR2 YFSETQ. This CDR3 has 13 amino acids. In nucleotides, the CDR3 is TGCGCCAGCAGCTTGACCGGGGCAGAGACCCAGTACTTC. Its protein product is CASSLTGAETQYF.

This chain joins TRBV5-5 and TRBJ1-2, with D perhaps TRBD1 (6 bases). V shed 4 bases and J shed 3 bases, with 19 bases lying between them. Per the germline V gene, CDR1 is SGHKS and CDR2 is YYEKEE (reference sequence). This CDR3 is built from 16 residues. The CDR3 sequence is CASSRNQGSLDYGYTF. The CDR3 DNA follows: TGTGCCAGCAGCCGGAACCAGGGGTCACTAGACTATGGCTACACCTTC.

This clone was recorded once. The chain carries TRBV23-1 and TRBJ2-3; 11 nucleotides line up with TRBD1. TRBV23-1 is an ORF for which the function is uncertain. V was clipped by 2 bases and J by 6 bases; unmatched bases: 7. This CDR3 is 16 amino acids long. The CDR3 DNA reads TGCGCCAGCAGTCAAGACGGGACAGGGGGAACCGATACGCAGTATTTT. Protein sequence: CASSQDGTGGTDTQYF.

The rearrangement joins TRBV4-1 to TRBJ1-2, with TRBD1 matching over 9 bases. Trimming removed 0 bases from V and 9 bases from J; junction bases left unmatched: 14. CDR3 size: 17 residues. Germline V gives CDR1 MGHRA, CDR2 YSYEKL. The CDR3 coding sequence is TGCGCCAGCAGCCAAGACACACTCTTACGGACAGGGGTTAGCTACACCTTC. Encoded protein: CASSQDTLLRTGVSYTF.

The rearrangement uses TRBV5-1 and TRBJ2-4; D possibly matches TRBD1 or TRBD2 (5 bases each). The V end lost 0 bases, the J end lost 2 bases, and 18 bases lay between the germline ends. Per the germline V gene, CDR1 is SGHRS and CDR2 is YFSETQ. This CDR3 spans 18 amino acids. CDR3: CASSLAPRDLWSKNIQYF. The CDR3 bases are TGCGCCAGCAGCTTGGCCCCCAGGGACCTCTGGTCCAAAAACATTCAGTACTTC.

This chain connects TRBV7-3 to TRBJ2-2, with unresolved D. V dropped 5 bases and J dropped 1 base, with 5 bases sitting between them. Germline V CDR1 and CDR2: SGHTA, FQGTGA. The CDR3 is 13 amino acids. The chain's CDR3 is CASSVQNTGELFF. The CDR3 coding sequence is TGTGCCAGCAGCGTTCAGAACACCGGGGAGCTGTTTTTT.